This TCR beta chain was obtained from a study of blood T cells in healthy people across ages. Each individual donor underwent a draw of ten milliliters of peripheral blood. It was with a sample-barcoded 5' primer and a J-beta primer mix that a second PCR of roughly 6 to 12 cycles was run. TCRdb processed the 5' RACE reads anew with MiXCR; each CDR3 protein has one entry. Seen here are 1.5 million to 2 million distinct CDR3 sequences, roughly 52% observed once, and the top ten hold more than 2%. The CDR3 runs to 16 residues. Deletions cut 6 bases from V and 4 bases from J, with 19 bases between. About this clonotype itself: Its antigen is still unknown.

Regarding the study as a whole: Leaving the PBMCs unsorted stopped any conclusive comparison of naive versus antigen-experienced cells. Donors of long life had a larger count of naive CD4+ cells and greater diversity than aged donors.

The sequence was collected from a woman between 40 and 50 years old in good health. Material: blood. V gene TRBV12-3 or TRBV12-4 combines with J gene TRBJ2-1; possibly TRBD1 or TRBD2 for D (5 bases each). The CDR3 bases are TGTGCCAGCAGCCCCAGCATCCAGGGAGCTTACAATGAGCAGTTCTTC. Its translation: CASSPSIQGAYNEQFF.